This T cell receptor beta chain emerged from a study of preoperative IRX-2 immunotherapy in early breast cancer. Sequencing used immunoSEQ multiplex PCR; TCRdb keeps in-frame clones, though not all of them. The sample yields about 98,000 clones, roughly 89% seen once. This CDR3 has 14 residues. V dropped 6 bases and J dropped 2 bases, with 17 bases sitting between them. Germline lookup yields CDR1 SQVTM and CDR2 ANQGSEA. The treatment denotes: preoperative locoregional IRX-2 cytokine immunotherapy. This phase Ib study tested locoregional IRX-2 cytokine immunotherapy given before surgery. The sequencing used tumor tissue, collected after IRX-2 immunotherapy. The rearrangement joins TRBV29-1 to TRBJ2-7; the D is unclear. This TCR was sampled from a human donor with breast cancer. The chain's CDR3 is CSVVPGASTYEQYF. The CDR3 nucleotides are TGCAGCGTGGTCCCGGGCGCTTCTACCTACGAGCAGTACTTC.